The rows below give T cell receptor beta chains drawn from one sample of a study of T cells in Graves' hyperthyroidism and ophthalmopathy. TCRdb independently ran MiXCR on the multiplex PCR reads; one entry per CDR3 protein. The table has around 690,000 distinct CDR3 sequences, roughly 17% seen once; the top ten hold 15% to 19%. Sequenced sample: blood. These receptor sequences come from a man between 50 and 59 years old with Graves' hyperthyroidism. Both conserved end residues are part of each CDR3. A D gene is named only where the DNA matches it firmly. The size entry is marked missing in some rows and otherwise reads once, few, many or a size class.

abundance	d_gene	j_gene	v_gene	CDR3aa	CDR3nt
few	.	TRBJ2-4	TRBV6-2/TRBV6-3	CASSYTAKNIQYF	TGTGCCAGCAGTTACACCGCCAAAAACATTCAGTACTTC
.	.	TRBJ2-2	TRBV18	CASSPRQDTGELFF	TGTGCCAGCTCACCAAGACAGGACACCGGGGAGCTGTTTTTT
many	.	TRBJ2-3	TRBV28	CASSAAGAEGIDTQYF	TGTGCCAGCAGTGCCGCCGGCGCCGAGGGAATAGATACGCAGTATTTT
.	TRBD2	TRBJ2-1	TRBV5-4	CASSWLAGDYNEQFF	TGTGCCAGCAGCTGGCTAGCGGGAGATTACAATGAGCAGTTCTTC
.	.	TRBJ2-1	TRBV29-1	CSVLSGTYNEQFF	TGCAGCGTTCTGAGCGGTACCTACAATGAGCAGTTCTTC
.	.	TRBJ1-2	TRBV6-1	CASKTVLAGGYTF	TGTGCCAGCAAGACAGTTCTCGCCGGTGGCTACACCTTC
.	.	TRBJ2-1	TRBV27	CASSYRGYENEQFF	TGTGCCAGCAGCTATCGGGGCTACGAAAATGAGCAGTTCTTC
few	.	TRBJ1-3	TRBV6-1	CASSEGRSSGNTIYF	TGTGCCAGCAGTGAGGGACGTTCGTCTGGAAACACCATATATTTT
many	TRBD1	TRBJ2-7	TRBV10-3	CAILGTESYEQYF	TGTGCCATCCTCGGGACAGAATCCTACGAGCAGTACTTC
many	TRBD1	TRBJ1-4	TRBV24-1	CATFRWTGELEKLFF	TGTGCCACCTTTCGATGGACAGGGGAACTGGAAAAACTGTTTTTT
few	.	TRBJ1-1	TRBV5-1	CASSPDELNTEAFF	TGCGCCAGCAGCCCGGACGAGCTGAACACTGAAGCTTTCTTT
few	.	TRBJ2-4	TRBV7-9	CASSSPGGLAIQYF	TGTGCCAGCAGCTCGCCCGGGGGCTTAGCCATTCAGTACTTC
.	.	TRBJ2-2	TRBV9	CASSIMENTGELFF	TGTGCCAGCAGTATCATGGAAAACACCGGGGAGCTGTTTTTT
.	.	TRBJ2-1	TRBV6-1	CASTSSGTLYNEQFF	TGTGCCAGCACCTCCTCGGGGACCCTCTACAATGAGCAGTTCTTC
many	.	TRBJ1-4	TRBV28	CASRFLGALDEKLFF	TGTGCCAGCAGGTTTTTGGGGGCTTTGGACGAAAAACTGTTTTTT
.	.	TRBJ1-2	TRBV2	CASSENREDGYTF	TGTGCCAGCAGTGAGAACAGGGAGGACGGCTACACCTTC
few	TRBD2	TRBJ2-3	TRBV20-1	CSARSPAGASDTQYF	TGCAGTGCCCGAAGTCCGGCGGGAGCTTCGGATACGCAGTATTTT
few	TRBD2	TRBJ2-1	TRBV6-1	CASSEEIAGYSEQFF	TGTGCCAGCAGTGAAGAAATAGCGGGATACAGTGAGCAGTTCTTC
once	TRBD2	TRBJ2-5	TRBV2	CASSEIKREGLETQYF	TGTGCCAGCAGTGAAATAAAGCGGGAGGGCCTGGAGACCCAGTACTTC
many	.	TRBJ1-1	TRBV20-1	CSARGGVTEAFF	TGCAGTGCTAGGGGGGGCGTCACTGAAGCTTTCTTT
few	.	TRBJ1-6	TRBV9	CASSLERGFGNSPLHF	TGTGCCAGCAGCCTGGAACGGGGTTTCGGTAATTCACCCCTCCACTTT
many	.	TRBJ1-2	TRBV5-5	CASSLAADDYGYTF	TGTGCCAGCAGCTTGGCGGCAGACGACTATGGCTACACCTTC
many	TRBD2	TRBJ2-2	TRBV7-9	CASGSGRSNTGELFF	TGTGCCAGCGGCAGCGGGAGGAGTAACACCGGGGAGCTGTTTTTT
.	.	TRBJ2-7	TRBV7-2	CASSLMSRIETYEQYF	TGTGCCAGCAGCTTGATGTCGCGGATCGAGACCTACGAGCAGTACTTC
many	.	TRBJ2-7	TRBV5-1	CASRSSAEILYEQYF	TGCGCCAGCAGATCATCCGCGGAGATTCTCTACGAGCAGTACTTC
.	TRBD2	TRBJ2-3	TRBV15	CATSRDFGGYTDTQYF	TGTGCCACCAGCAGAGATTTCGGGGGGTACACAGATACGCAGTATTTT
few	TRBD2	TRBJ2-1	TRBV19	CASQTSGRAGTYNEQFF	TGTGCCAGTCAGACTAGCGGGAGGGCCGGGACCTACAATGAGCAGTTCTTC
many	.	TRBJ1-1	TRBV27	CASSQDYNTEAFF	TGTGCCAGCAGTCAGGATTACAACACTGAAGCTTTCTTT
.	.	TRBJ2-7	TRBV9	CASSEPTRDEQYF	TGTGCCAGCAGCGAACCGACGAGGGACGAGCAGTACTTC
few	TRBD1	TRBJ2-7	TRBV7-9	CASSPIQGNEQYF	TGTGCCAGCAGCCCTATACAGGGGAACGAGCAGTACTTC
few	.	TRBJ1-2	TRBV18	CASSPGRHYGYTF	TGTGCCAGCTCACCGGGCAGACACTATGGCTACACCTTC
few	TRBD1	TRBJ1-5	TRBV29-1	CSVEVAGQGTNQPQHF	TGCAGCGTTGAGGTTGCCGGACAGGGGACAAATCAGCCCCAGCATTTT
many	TRBD1	TRBJ1-1	TRBV2	CASSEPGGDFF	TGTGCCAGCAGTGAGCCAGGGGGCGATTTCTTT
many	.	TRBJ2-7	TRBV28	CASSLPDISSYEQYF	TGTGCCAGCAGTTTACCCGACATAAGCTCCTACGAGCAGTACTTC
few	.	TRBJ2-5	TRBV5-1	CASSLKAREETQYF	TGCGCCAGCAGCTTGAAGGCCAGAGAAGAGACCCAGTACTTC
.	.	TRBJ1-2	TRBV7-2	CASSLEPREGYTF	TGTGCCAGCAGCTTAGAACCCAGGGAGGGCTACACCTTC
many	.	TRBJ2-7	TRBV3-1	CASSPGHQGYEQYF	TGTGCCAGCAGCCCGGGACACCAGGGATACGAGCAGTACTTC
few	TRBD2	TRBJ2-3	TRBV19	CASRSSGSRDTQYF	TGTGCCAGTAGGTCTAGCGGGAGTAGAGATACGCAGTATTTT
many	.	TRBJ2-7	TRBV4-1	CASSQLTGRKYEQYF	TGCGCCAGCAGCCAACTGACCGGGAGAAAGTACGAGCAGTACTTC
.	TRBD1	TRBJ1-2	TRBV14	CASSQGQLEGYTF	TGTGCCAGCAGCCAGGGACAGCTGGAGGGCTACACCTTC
.	.	TRBJ2-3	TRBV4-3	CASSQGVLRGGNTDTQYF	TGCGCCAGCAGCCAAGGAGTACTGAGGGGCGGAAACACAGATACGCAGTATTTT
.	.	TRBJ1-2	TRBV6-1	CASASRVYGYTF	TGTGCCAGCGCGAGCAGGGTGTATGGCTACACCTTC
few	TRBD2	TRBJ2-7	TRBV13	CASSSAGTSGYEQYF	TGTGCCAGCAGCTCAGCGGGGACTAGCGGATACGAGCAGTACTTC
once	TRBD2	TRBJ2-7	TRBV7-2	CASSRPGLAGGSTYEQYF	TGTGCCAGCAGCCGACCGGGACTAGCGGGAGGTTCCACCTACGAGCAGTACTTC
.	TRBD1	TRBJ1-1	TRBV6-2/TRBV6-3	CASSSGDRGLSTEAFF	TGTGCCAGCAGTTCTGGGGACAGGGGGCTCAGCACTGAAGCTTTCTTT
.	TRBD2	TRBJ2-2	TRBV30	CAWSREGTGELFF	TGTGCCTGGAGTCGGGAGGGCACGGGGGAGCTGTTTTTT
once	TRBD2	TRBJ2-1	TRBV28	CASSLGLAGSFSYNEQFF	TGTGCCAGCAGCCTAGGACTAGCGGGATCTTTCTCCTACAATGAGCAGTTCTTC
few	TRBD2	TRBJ2-1	TRBV30	CAQSRREAGENEQFF	TGTGCCCAATCGAGGCGGGAGGCCGGGGAAAATGAGCAGTTCTTC
many	TRBD1	TRBJ1-5	TRBV27	CASSLDRGGQPQHF	TGTGCCAGCAGTCTCGACAGGGGGGGTCAGCCCCAGCATTTT
few	.	TRBJ2-5	TRBV11-2	CASSPNGDSRPQYF	TGTGCCAGCAGCCCAAACGGAGACAGTCGACCCCAGTACTTC
.	.	TRBJ2-7	TRBV20-1	CSARVLAVLLGGYEQYF	TGCAGTGCTAGAGTACTGGCGGTCCTACTGGGGGGCTACGAGCAGTACTTC
many	.	TRBJ1-1	TRBV19	CASSKQDGFEAFF	TGTGCCAGTAGTAAGCAGGACGGATTTGAAGCTTTCTTT
many	.	TRBJ1-5	TRBV7-3	CASSLSSGQPQHF	TGTGCCAGCAGCTTAAGTTCTGGTCAGCCCCAGCATTTT
few	.	TRBJ1-1	TRBV28	CASGFRGPGAFF	TGTGCCAGCGGTTTCCGTGGGCCTGGAGCTTTCTTT
many	.	TRBJ1-2	TRBV18	CASSAGDYGYTF	TGTGCCAGCTCAGCGGGGGACTATGGCTACACCTTC
many	.	TRBJ1-5	TRBV6-1	CASSINKPQHF	TGTGCCAGCAGTATAAACAAGCCCCAGCATTTT
many	TRBD1	TRBJ1-5	TRBV6-1	CASSPLGTGGDQPQHF	TGTGCCAGCAGTCCTCTTGGGACAGGGGGAGATCAGCCCCAGCATTTT
many	.	TRBJ2-4	TRBV7-3	CASSLLGDIQYF	TGTGCCAGCAGCTTACTTGGTGACATTCAGTACTTC
many	.	TRBJ2-3	TRBV7-9	CASSLGSRLPTDTQYF	TGTGCCAGCAGCTTAGGTTCCAGGTTGCCCACAGATACGCAGTATTTT
few	TRBD1	TRBJ1-1	TRBV6-1	CASSRTGGGNTEAFF	TGTGCCAGCAGTCGGACAGGGGGAGGGAACACTGAAGCTTTCTTT